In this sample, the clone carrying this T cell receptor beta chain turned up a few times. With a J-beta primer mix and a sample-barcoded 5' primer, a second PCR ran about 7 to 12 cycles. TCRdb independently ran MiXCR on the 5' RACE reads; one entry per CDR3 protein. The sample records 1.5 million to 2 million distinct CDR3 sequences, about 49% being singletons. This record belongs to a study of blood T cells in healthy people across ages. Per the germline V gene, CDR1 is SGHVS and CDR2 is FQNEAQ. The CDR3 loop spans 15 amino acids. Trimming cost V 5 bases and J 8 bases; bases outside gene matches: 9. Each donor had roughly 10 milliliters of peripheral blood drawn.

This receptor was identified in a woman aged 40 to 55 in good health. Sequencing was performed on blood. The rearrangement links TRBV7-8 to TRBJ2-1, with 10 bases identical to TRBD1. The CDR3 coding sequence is TGTGCCAGCAGCGAAGGACAGGGGGTTATCGATGAGCAGTTCTTC. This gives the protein CASSEGQGVIDEQFF.